One T cell receptor beta chain is described in this entry. The junction does not match germline at one end; this may be a read error. The sample belongs to a study of shared clonotypes between healthy human individuals. The CDR3 totals 14 residues. CDR1 SQVTM and CDR2 ANQGSEA come from the germline V gene. Original data processing: ImmunoSEQ sequences covered only the junction and lacked quality scores; filtering therefore differed. The data were produced by immunoSEQ multiplex PCR, yet TCRdb's version contains in-frame clones alone and is incomplete. The V and J calls and clone size come from that table; D and trimming were worked out from the DNA. The repertoire holds some 530,000 clones, with around 80% as singletons.

The sequenced sample was PBMCs. The origin of this receptor is a woman in her thirties or forties in good health. Some clones in this sample may be carry-over from other donors' samples. The J gene is TRBJ2-7, the V gene TRBV29-1, with 11 bases identical to TRBD2. This CDR3 is CSVALAGGSYGQYF. The CDR3, as DNA: TGCAGCGTTGCCCTAGCGGGGGGCTCCTACGGGCAGTACTTC.